This T cell receptor (beta chain) is from a study of metastatic and nonmetastatic thyroid tumors. Across the whole study: Samples came from malignant and benign thyroid patients, and repertoires were compared across blood and tumor or nodule tissue. General observations from the study: In both blood and tumor samples, TCR beta diversity was reported significantly higher for malignant than benign nodules.

V trimming: 6 bases; J trimming: 0 bases; junction bases outside the gene matches: 7. The CDR3 consists of 15 residues. A note on this clone: What it recognizes is unknown.

In the original workflow: The study built a papillary thyroid cancer distant-metastasis classifier from CDR3 differences across clinicopathological groups. TCRdb recomputed clones from the PCR reads via MiXCR. The V and J calls here are based on TCRdb, not the publication. The sample has tens of thousands of clones, more than 20% seen once. Thyroid surgery took place with no prior treatment in any patient. The clonotype originates from a female donor with papillary thyroid cancer or a benign thyroid nodule (not recorded which). Some clones in this sample may be carry-over from other donors' samples. Sequenced sample: tumor tissue. This chain joins TRBV12-3 or TRBV12-4 and TRBJ1-1, with 7 bases aligning to TRBD1. For the CDR3, the DNA is TGTGCCAGCAGCAGGGGGTACGGGGTGAACACTGAAGCTTTCTTT. Its translation: CASSRGYGVNTEAFF.